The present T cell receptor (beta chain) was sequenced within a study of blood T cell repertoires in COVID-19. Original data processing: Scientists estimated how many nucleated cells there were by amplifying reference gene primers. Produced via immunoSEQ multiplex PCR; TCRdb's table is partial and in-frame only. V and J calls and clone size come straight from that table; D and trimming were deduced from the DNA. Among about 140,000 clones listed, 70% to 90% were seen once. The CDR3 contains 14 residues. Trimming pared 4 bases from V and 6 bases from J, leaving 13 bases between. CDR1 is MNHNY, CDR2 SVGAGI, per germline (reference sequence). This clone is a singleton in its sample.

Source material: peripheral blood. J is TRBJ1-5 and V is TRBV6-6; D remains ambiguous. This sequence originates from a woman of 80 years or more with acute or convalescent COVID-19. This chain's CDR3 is CASSSGAEGQPQHF. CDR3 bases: TGTGCCAGCAGTTCCGGAGCCGAGGGTCAGCCCCAGCATTTT.